This T cell receptor (beta chain) comes out of a study of cytomegalovirus exposure and HLA in healthy donors. The CDR3 length is 15 residues. CDR1 and CDR2 (germline): MRHNA, SNTAGT. The J segment lost 5 bases and the V segment lost 0 bases, leaving 4 bases of the junction unmatched. The repertoire was sequenced with immunoSEQ multiplex PCR; TCRdb's copy has only in-frame clones and lacks some. The sample records approximately 170,000 clones, about 90% being singletons. Material for sequencing was PBMCs. This TCR came from a woman aged 18 to 35 in good health and CMV-seropositive. J is TRBJ2-3 and V is TRBV6-4, with 8 nucleotides matching TRBD2. The CDR3 reads CASSDSTGGVDTQYF. The CDR3 DNA sequence: TGTGCCAGCAGTGACTCGACGGGAGGGGTAGATACGCAGTATTTT.